The next 32 T cell receptor beta chains were all read from a single sample in a study of cytomegalovirus exposure and HLA in healthy donors. The repertoire was sequenced with immunoSEQ multiplex PCR; TCRdb's copy has only in-frame clones and lacks some. This sample has about 64,000 clones; 85% to 95% occur once, and the top ten carry approximately 5%. Input material: PBMCs. The receptors were gathered from a woman aged 18-29 years in good health and CMV-seropositive.

The rearrangement uses TRBV5-8 and TRBJ2-7; D remains ambiguous. Trimming pared 1 base from V and 1 base from J, leaving 3 bases between. The CDR3 runs to 12 residues. Germline-derived CDR1 and CDR2 are SGHTS and YDEGEE. The CDR3 sequence is CASSLLSYEQYF. DNA for the CDR3: TGTGCCAGCAGCTTGCTTTCCTACGAGCAGTACTTC.

This chain joins TRBV10-3 and TRBJ2-4; the match to TRBD2 covers 8 bases. With 3 bases clipped from V and 1 base from J, the junction kept 5 bases outside the gene matches. The CDR3 length is 16 residues. Germline assignment: CDR1 ENHRY and CDR2 SYGVKD. The CDR3 region has the DNA TGTGCCATCAGTGATAGAGCGGGGGTGGCCAAAAACATTCAGTACTTC. This encodes CAISDRAGVAKNIQYF.

The CDR3 sequence is CASSEAEGGGTDTQYF. CDR3 bases: TGTGCCAGCAGTGAAGCGGAAGGAGGAGGCACAGATACGCAGTATTTT. The J gene is TRBJ2-3, the V gene TRBV6-1; TRBD2 might be the D (5 bases). The germline CDR1 and CDR2 sequences are MNHNS and SASEGT. The CDR3 length is 16 residues. Trimming cost V 0 bases and J 1 base, with 11 bases left between them.

The gene calls are TRBV4-3 and TRBJ1-2; D unresolved. Per germline, CDR1 LGHNA and CDR2 YSLEER. V was pared by 0 bases and J by 1 base, with 12 bases between. This CDR3 region has 16 residues. The DNA for the CDR3 is TGCGCCAGCAGCCAAGATGTAAGGCCGGGTAACTATGGCTACACCTTC. It codes for CASSQDVRPGNYGYTF.

The rearrangement uses TRBV7-2 and TRBJ2-7; 11 nucleotides line up with TRBD2. Trimming removed 5 bases from V and 4 bases from J; junction bases left unmatched: 4. Germline V gene lookup returns CDR1 SGHTA and CDR2 FQGNSA. The CDR3 has 14 amino acids. The CDR3 loop reads CASSATSGGYEQYF. The CDR3 DNA reads as TGTGCCAGCAGCGCCACTAGCGGGGGATACGAGCAGTACTTC.

Only one count was recorded for this clone. The chain recombines TRBV6-4 with TRBJ2-1; perhaps TRBD2 as D (6 bases). The germline V and J ends were trimmed by 10 bases and 1 base, with 17 bases remaining between them. Germline V gene lookup returns CDR1 MRHNA and CDR2 SNTAGT. This CDR3 region has 15 residues. The CDR3 bases are TGTGCCACTAGAACCGGGGGAGCGTCCTACAATGAGCAGTTCTTC. It specifies CATRTGGASYNEQFF.

The genes are TRBV2 and TRBJ2-4; 8 nucleotides match TRBD2. This CDR3 has 17 residues. V shed 6 bases, J shed 0 bases, and the junction held 10 bases outside the gene matches. The germline CDR1 and CDR2 sequences are SNHLY and FYNNEI. The CDR3, as DNA: TGTGCCAGCAGGGTCGATAGCGGGAACTTAGCCAAAAACATTCAGTACTTC. Protein product: CASRVDSGNLAKNIQYF. The variable domain in full, with the rest retrieved from reference TRBV2 and TRBJ2-4, is EPEVTQTPSHQVTQMGQEVILRCVPISNHLYFYWYRQILGQKVEFLVSFYNNEISEKSEIFDDQFSVERPDGSNFTLKIRSTKLEDSAMYFCASRVDSGNLAKNIQYFGAGTRLSVL.

The chain couples TRBV27 to TRBJ2-7, with TRBD1 matching 8 bases. The V segment lost 3 bases and the J segment 3 bases; nucleotides outside the gene matches: 13. Germline V gives CDR1 MNHEY, CDR2 SMNVEV (reference sequence). The CDR3 runs to 17 residues. The CDR3 reads CASSLGTTGQGLYEQYF. DNA of the CDR3: TGTGCCAGCAGTTTGGGGACCACAGGACAGGGACTCTACGAGCAGTACTTC.

The V call is TRBV9, the J call TRBJ2-3, with TRBD2 identical over 14 bases. Germline V gene lookup returns CDR1 SGDLS and CDR2 YYNGEE. The CDR3 length is 18 residues. Trimming at V came to 3 bases and at J to 0 bases, leaving 6 bases not matched to a gene. The CDR3 DNA sequence: TGTGCCAGCAGCGCGACTAGCGGGGGGGGTCTAAGCACAGATACGCAGTATTTT. It codes for CASSATSGGGLSTDTQYF.

This sequence joins TRBV29-1 and TRBJ2-7; TRBD1 agrees at 8 bases. The germline V gene has CDR1 SQVTM and CDR2 ANQGSEA. V gave up 6 bases and J gave up 0 bases; unmatched junction bases: 7. The CDR3 length is 14 residues. Here the CDR3 reads CSVARTGSSYEQYF. CDR3 in DNA: TGCAGCGTGGCGAGGACAGGGAGCTCCTACGAGCAGTACTTC.

V is TRBV28 and J is TRBJ1-5; D might be TRBD1 (6 bases). Germline V CDR1 and CDR2: MDHEN, SYDVKM. Trimming shortened V by 7 bases and J by 0 bases, and 13 bases separated the two germline ends. The CDR3 length is 15 residues. CDR3 nucleotide sequence: TGTGCCAGCATCACCAGGACAGTTAGCAATCAGCCCCAGCATTTT. It encodes CASITRTVSNQPQHF.

This rearrangement joins TRBV2 to TRBJ1-2, with 9 bases matching TRBD1. This CDR3 region has 15 residues. V shed 5 bases and J 4 bases; nucleotides not matched to a gene: 8. CDR1 is SNHLY, CDR2 FYNNEI, per germline. The CDR3 DNA sequence: TGTGCCAGCAGTTACCCGGGACAGGGAACCTATGGCTACACCTTC. This codes for CASSYPGQGTYGYTF.

The chain combines TRBV30 with TRBJ2-7; perhaps TRBD1 as D (6 bases). CDR3 length equals 13 residues. V lost 0 bases and J 3 bases, leaving 9 bases between the germline ends. Germline V gene data show CDR1 as GTSNPN and CDR2 as SVGIG (reference sequence). CDR3 DNA sequence: TGTGCCTGGAGTGTGGGACAAAACTACGAGCAGTACTTC. It yields the protein CAWSVGQNYEQYF. The variable domain in full, completed from reference TRBV30 and TRBJ2-7, reads SQTIHQWPATLVQPVGSPLSLECTVEGTSNPNLYWYRQAAGRGLQLLFYSVGIGQISSEVPQNLSASRPQDRQFILSSKKLLLSDSGFYLCAWSVGQNYEQYFGPGTRLTVT.

This chain uses TRBV20-1 with TRBJ1-2; D ambiguous. The CDR3 runs to 8 residues. Germline CDR1 reads DFQATT; CDR2 reads SNEGSKA (reference sequence). The DNA for the CDR3 is TGCAGCGACTATGGCTACACCTTC. This encodes CSDYGYTF.

The rearrangement joins TRBV5-1 to TRBJ2-5, with a possible D match to TRBD1 (5 bases). The CDR3 spans 15 residues. Trimming pared 2 bases from V and 2 bases from J, leaving 13 bases between. Germline V gives CDR1 SGHRS, CDR2 YFSETQ. The CDR3 sequence is CASSLLGHIQETQYF. Written as DNA, the CDR3 is TGCGCCAGCAGCTTATTAGGACACATTCAAGAGACCCAGTACTTC.

V usage is TRBV20-1 and J usage is TRBJ1-2; 7 positions match TRBD1. V was clipped by 6 bases and J by 5 bases; unmatched bases: 3. Germline-derived CDR1 and CDR2 are DFQATT and SNEGSKA (reference sequence). The CDR3 is made up of 11 amino acids. The CDR3 region is CSANRGYGYTF. DNA of the CDR3: TGCAGTGCAAACAGGGGTTATGGCTACACCTTC.

The chain employs TRBV7-8 and TRBJ1-6; 10 bases line up with TRBD1. The V segment lost 1 base and the J segment 9 bases; nucleotides outside the gene matches: 6. The CDR3 extends over 16 amino acids. Germline CDR1 SGHVS, CDR2 FQNEAQ. CDR3 DNA sequence: TGTGCCAGCAGCTTAGACGCCGGGACAGGGGCTTCACCCCTCCACTTT. It is translated as CASSLDAGTGASPLHF.

The V gene is TRBV10-3, the J gene TRBJ2-5; D ambiguous. V gave up 3 bases and J gave up 4 bases, with 12 bases separating them. The CDR3 loop spans 14 amino acids. Looked up from germline, CDR1 is ENHRY and CDR2 is SYGVKD. For the CDR3, the DNA is TGTGCCATCAGTGATGGGCAGGATGGAGAGACCCAGTACTTC. Residues: CAISDGQDGETQYF.

This chain links TRBV11-2 with TRBJ1-3; possibly TRBD1 for D (6 bases). The CDR3 is 17 amino acids. V was trimmed by 0 bases and J by 0 bases, leaving 12 bases between them. Germline V gene sequence: CDR1 SGHAT, CDR2 FQNNGV. The chain's CDR3 is CASSLDPRGFSGNTIYF. DNA for the CDR3: TGTGCCAGCAGCTTAGACCCCAGGGGTTTCTCTGGAAACACCATATATTTT.

The chain couples TRBV29-1 to TRBJ2-7; D gene unclear. The CDR3 length is 11 residues. V gave up 4 bases and J gave up 1 base, with 5 bases separating them. CDR1 SQVTM and CDR2 ANQGSEA come from the germline V gene. For the CDR3, the DNA is TGCAGCGTTGCGACTTCCTACGAGCAGTACTTC. Its protein is CSVATSYEQYF.

The chain carries TRBV2 and TRBJ2-3; 7 positions agree with TRBD1. The CDR3 is 16 amino acids. The trim removed 0 bases at V and 7 bases at J, leaving 10 bases unmatched. Germline V lookup: CDR1 SNHLY, CDR2 FYNNEI. The CDR3 region has the DNA TGTGCCAGCAGTGAAGCGCAGAGACAGGGCGGGTATACGCAGTATTTT. This encodes CASSEAQRQGGYTQYF.

The chain is built from TRBV10-3 and TRBJ2-5; 7 bases are a match to TRBD2. The J segment lost 0 bases and the V segment lost 3 bases, leaving 13 bases of the junction unmatched. Per the germline V gene, CDR1 is ENHRY and CDR2 is SYGVKD. This CDR3 is 18 amino acids long. The CDR3 is CAISDRSFASGYQETQYF. As DNA, the CDR3 is TGTGCCATCAGTGATCGCTCCTTCGCTAGCGGTTACCAAGAGACCCAGTACTTC.

This rearrangement joins TRBV7-8 to TRBJ2-7; 7 positions agree with TRBD1. The V segment lost 5 bases and the J segment 2 bases; nucleotides outside the gene matches: 6. CDR3 length: 14 amino acids. Germline CDR1 and CDR2: SGHVS and FQNEAQ. In DNA form, the CDR3 reads TGTGCCAGCAGCAGGACAGGATCGGCCTACGAGCAGTACTTC. It codes for CASSRTGSAYEQYF.

The chain employs TRBV9 and TRBJ2-1, with TRBD2 matching 9 bases. The length of the CDR3 is 14 residues. Per germline, CDR1 SGDLS and CDR2 YYNGEE. J was trimmed by 6 bases and V by 3 bases; bases with no gene match: 4. Here the CDR3 DNA reads TGTGCCAGCAGCGCTAGCGGGAAGGTCAATGAGCAGTTCTTC. As protein: CASSASGKVNEQFF.

The chain recombines TRBV5-6 with TRBJ1-1; D remains unclear. This CDR3 has 13 residues. The germline V gene has CDR1 SGHDT and CDR2 YYEEEE. Trimming took off 4 bases at V and 2 bases at J, with 9 bases between the two ends. The CDR3 loop is CASSHGSNTEAFF. The CDR3 DNA is TGTGCCAGCAGCCACGGGTCAAACACTGAAGCTTTCTTT.

The V gene is TRBV9, the J gene TRBJ1-2, with TRBD1 as a possible D gene (5 bases). From germline, CDR1 is SGDLS and CDR2 YYNGEE. With 0 bases removed from V and 4 bases from J, the gap between germline ends came to 13 bases. CDR3 length equals 15 residues. Here the CDR3 DNA reads TGTGCCAGCAGCGTAGGTTCAGGGACTGTCTATGGCTACACCTTC. Protein: CASSVGSGTVYGYTF. Drawing the rest from reference TRBV9 and TRBJ1-2, the complete variable domain is DSGVTQTPKHLITATGQRVTLRCSPRSGDLSVYWYQQSLDQGLQFLIQYYNGEERAKGNILERFSAQQFPDLHSELNLSSLELGDSALYFCASSVGSGTVYGYTFGSGTRLTVV.

The genes are TRBV6-1 and TRBJ2-7, with 10 bases lining up with TRBD2. The CDR3 covers 15 residues. Germline V gives CDR1 MNHNS, CDR2 SASEGT. The V and J ends lost 4 bases and 4 bases, in that order; junction bases with no gene match: 7. This CDR3 reads CASSVSSGGAYEQYF. CDR3 coding DNA: TGTGCCAGCAGTGTCTCCAGCGGGGGGGCGTACGAGCAGTACTTC.

The V and J genes are TRBV20-1 and TRBJ1-1; D possibly corresponds to TRBD1 (6 bases). The CDR3 extends over 11 amino acids. The V gene's germline CDR1 is DFQATT and CDR2 SNEGSKA (reference sequence). CDR3: CRGQLHTEAFF. CDR3 bases: TGCAGAGGACAGCTGCACACTGAAGCTTTCTTT.

V gene TRBV7-3 combines with J gene TRBJ2-3, with a possible D match to TRBD1 (6 bases). Germline V gene data show CDR1 as SGHTA and CDR2 as FQGTGA. The CDR3 extends over 13 amino acids. V lost 4 bases, J lost 7 bases, and 12 bases lay in between. CDR3 in amino acids: CASSSLTGNTQYF. CDR3 bases: TGTGCCAGCAGCTCATTGACAGGCAATACGCAGTATTTT.

The V and J genes are TRBV7-2 and TRBJ2-5, with TRBD1 matching 8 bases. Germline CDR1 reads SGHTA; CDR2 reads FQGNSA. The CDR3 is 13 residues long. The V gene end was trimmed by 6 bases and the J gene end by 5 bases; junction bases not matched to a gene: 5. DNA for the CDR3: TGTGCCAGCAGTAGGGACAGGCGGGAGACCCAGTACTTC. This sequence encodes CASSRDRRETQYF.

The chain joins TRBV5-1 to TRBJ2-1; 8 positions agree with TRBD2. Germline CDR1 and CDR2: SGHRS and YFSETQ. V shed 0 bases and J 3 bases; nucleotides not matched to a gene: 8. This CDR3 region has 17 residues. For the CDR3, the DNA is TGCGCCAGCAGCTTGGATTGGGGACTAGAAGTCTACAATGAGCAGTTCTTC. It translates to CASSLDWGLEVYNEQFF.

Comment on this clone: One end of the junction does not line up with germline, which may come from a read error. The chain carries TRBV7-7 and TRBJ2-5; 7 nucleotides line up with TRBD1. The CDR3 loop spans 13 amino acids. Germline loops: CDR1 SSHAT, CDR2 FNYEAQ (reference sequence). The CDR3 nucleotides read TGTGCTAGCAGCTTCCAGGGGGTAGAGACCCAGTACTTC. It is translated as CASSFQGVETQYF.